This TCR beta chain appears in the sequencing data of a study of breast tumors, draining lymph nodes, adjacent tissues. Using its own MiXCR run on the multiplex PCR reads, TCRdb lists one record per CDR3 protein. Here the sample spans roughly 110,000 distinct CDR3 sequences, roughly 33% being singletons. Samples came from axillary lymph nodes draining the breast cancer. Germline CDR1 and CDR2: SGHRS and YFSETQ. The CDR3 contains 15 residues. V was trimmed by 2 bases and J by 3 bases, leaving 12 bases between them. This clonotype occurred many times. Its antigen is unidentified. The study, taken as a whole, reports: Luminal-like breast cancer showed significantly higher tumor–nontumor repertoire similarity than basal-like. Most tumor T cells seemingly derive from lymph node, then expand in tumor. Compared with lymph nodes, tumors were less diverse; compared with nontumor tissue, more.

The sequence was collected from a female donor with breast cancer. Some clones in this sample may be carry-over from other donors' samples. The chain carries TRBV5-1 and TRBJ1-5, with a possible D match to TRBD1 (6 bases). Sample: axillary lymph node tissue. In nucleotides, the CDR3 is TGCGCCAGCAGCTTAATAGGGGGGATCAATCAGCCCCAGCATTTT. Translated, it gives CASSLIGGINQPQHF.